A selection of T cell receptor beta chains follows, all from one sample in a study of chemoradiotherapy in HPV16-positive cancers. The repertoire was sequenced with immunoSEQ multiplex PCR; TCRdb's copy has only in-frame clones and lacks some. The profile shows about 5,000 clones, roughly 95% of them singletons. Sequencing used tumor tissue, obtained from a patient who underwent chemoradiotherapy. The receptors derive from a human donor with HPV-associated anogenital cancer. CDR3s include the opening cysteine and the closing phenylalanine or tryptophan. The D gene is left open where the match is weak. Only some rows state a clone size, as once, few, many or a class for expanded clones.

>-|TRBV30|-|TRBJ2-3
TGTGCCTGGAGTAACGGGGTGAGCACAGATACGCAGTATTTT
CAWSNGVSTDTQYF
>TRBD1|TRBV27|once|TRBJ1-4
TGTGCCAGCAATCCCCTGACAGGGACAACTAATGAAAAACTGTTTTTT
CASNPLTGTTNEKLFF
>-|TRBV9|-|TRBJ2-7
TGTGCCAGCAGAAAAGACAAACTAACAGCCGAAACCTACGAGCAGTACTTC
CASRKDKLTAETYEQYF
>TRBD2|TRBV5-1|once|TRBJ2-1
TGCGCCAGCAGCCCGGGGACTAGAGCTCTAGGTGAGCAGTTCTTC
CASSPGTRALGEQFF
>-|TRBV11-2|-|TRBJ2-2
TGTGCCAGCAGCTTACACAGAAACACCGGGGAGCTGTTTTTT
CASSLHRNTGELFF
>-|TRBV30|-|TRBJ1-1
TGTGCCTGGGATAGGACAGAAAACACTGAAGCTTTCTTT
CAWDRTENTEAFF
>-|TRBV27|-|TRBJ2-2
TGTGCCAGCAGTTGGCTAGGTACCGGGGAGCTGTTTTTT
CASSWLGTGELFF
>-|TRBV30|-|TRBJ1-3
TGTGCCTCTGACACACAGGGCCTATCTGGAAACACCATATATTTT
CASDTQGLSGNTIYF
>-|TRBV5-4|-|TRBJ1-4
TGTGCCAGCAGCTTGGGTTTAGATGAAAAACTGTTTTTT
CASSLGLDEKLFF
>-|TRBV6-6|-|TRBJ1-5
TGTGCCAGCAGTAATCAGCCCCAGCATTTT
CASSNQPQHF
>-|TRBV7-8|-|TRBJ1-1
TGTGCCAGCAGCTCCCAGGCGGGGGGAGTGTGGACTGAAGCTTTCTTT
CASSSQAGGVWTEAFF
>-|TRBV5-8|-|TRBJ1-1
TGTGCCAGCAGCTTGCGGACACAGAACACTGAAGCTTTCTTT
CASSLRTQNTEAFF
>-|TRBV6-1|-|TRBJ2-2
TGTGCCAGCAGTGAACGGGGGCTGTTTTTT
CASSERGLFF
>-|TRBV14|-|TRBJ1-1
TGTGCCAGCAGCCATCGAGGAGGGCAGACTGAAGCTTTCTTT
CASSHRGGQTEAFF
>-|TRBV4-1|-|TRBJ2-7
TGCGCCAGCAGCCAAGGTGCTCGAAGGACCTACGAGCAGTACTTC
CASSQGARRTYEQYF
>-|TRBV6-4|-|TRBJ1-1
TGTGCCAGCAGTGTGAGTGAGAACACTGAAGCTTTCTTT
CASSVSENTEAFF
>-|TRBV5-4|-|TRBJ2-7
TGTGCCAGCAGCTCTCGGGACCTCAGCTCCTACGAGCAGTACTTC
CASSSRDLSSYEQYF
>-|TRBV5-1|-|TRBJ2-1
TGCGCCAGCAGCTTGGCGAGAGGGATCTTCAATGAGCAGTTCTTC
CASSLARGIFNEQFF
>-|TRBV28|-|TRBJ1-2
TGTGCCAGCAGCAGCCGGGGGGAAGCTAACTATGGCTACACCTTC
CASSSRGEANYGYTF
>-|TRBV10-3|-|TRBJ2-7
TGTGCCATCAGTGGGGGGGCGGCACACTCCTACGAGCAGTACTTC
CAISGGAAHSYEQYF
>TRBD1|TRBV7-8|-|TRBJ1-4
TGTGCCAGCAGCAGCAGGGGGCCGGGTAATGAAAAACTGTTTTTT
CASSSRGPGNEKLFF
>-|TRBV19|-|TRBJ1-1
TGTGCCAGTAGTATAGAAGAGGGAGGTGAAGCTTTCTTT
CASSIEEGGEAFF
>-|TRBV5-8|few|TRBJ2-6
TGTGCCAGCAGCTCGGACCGGGAAAAAAATCGACGGGCCAACGTCCTGACTTTC
CASSSDREKNRRANVLTF